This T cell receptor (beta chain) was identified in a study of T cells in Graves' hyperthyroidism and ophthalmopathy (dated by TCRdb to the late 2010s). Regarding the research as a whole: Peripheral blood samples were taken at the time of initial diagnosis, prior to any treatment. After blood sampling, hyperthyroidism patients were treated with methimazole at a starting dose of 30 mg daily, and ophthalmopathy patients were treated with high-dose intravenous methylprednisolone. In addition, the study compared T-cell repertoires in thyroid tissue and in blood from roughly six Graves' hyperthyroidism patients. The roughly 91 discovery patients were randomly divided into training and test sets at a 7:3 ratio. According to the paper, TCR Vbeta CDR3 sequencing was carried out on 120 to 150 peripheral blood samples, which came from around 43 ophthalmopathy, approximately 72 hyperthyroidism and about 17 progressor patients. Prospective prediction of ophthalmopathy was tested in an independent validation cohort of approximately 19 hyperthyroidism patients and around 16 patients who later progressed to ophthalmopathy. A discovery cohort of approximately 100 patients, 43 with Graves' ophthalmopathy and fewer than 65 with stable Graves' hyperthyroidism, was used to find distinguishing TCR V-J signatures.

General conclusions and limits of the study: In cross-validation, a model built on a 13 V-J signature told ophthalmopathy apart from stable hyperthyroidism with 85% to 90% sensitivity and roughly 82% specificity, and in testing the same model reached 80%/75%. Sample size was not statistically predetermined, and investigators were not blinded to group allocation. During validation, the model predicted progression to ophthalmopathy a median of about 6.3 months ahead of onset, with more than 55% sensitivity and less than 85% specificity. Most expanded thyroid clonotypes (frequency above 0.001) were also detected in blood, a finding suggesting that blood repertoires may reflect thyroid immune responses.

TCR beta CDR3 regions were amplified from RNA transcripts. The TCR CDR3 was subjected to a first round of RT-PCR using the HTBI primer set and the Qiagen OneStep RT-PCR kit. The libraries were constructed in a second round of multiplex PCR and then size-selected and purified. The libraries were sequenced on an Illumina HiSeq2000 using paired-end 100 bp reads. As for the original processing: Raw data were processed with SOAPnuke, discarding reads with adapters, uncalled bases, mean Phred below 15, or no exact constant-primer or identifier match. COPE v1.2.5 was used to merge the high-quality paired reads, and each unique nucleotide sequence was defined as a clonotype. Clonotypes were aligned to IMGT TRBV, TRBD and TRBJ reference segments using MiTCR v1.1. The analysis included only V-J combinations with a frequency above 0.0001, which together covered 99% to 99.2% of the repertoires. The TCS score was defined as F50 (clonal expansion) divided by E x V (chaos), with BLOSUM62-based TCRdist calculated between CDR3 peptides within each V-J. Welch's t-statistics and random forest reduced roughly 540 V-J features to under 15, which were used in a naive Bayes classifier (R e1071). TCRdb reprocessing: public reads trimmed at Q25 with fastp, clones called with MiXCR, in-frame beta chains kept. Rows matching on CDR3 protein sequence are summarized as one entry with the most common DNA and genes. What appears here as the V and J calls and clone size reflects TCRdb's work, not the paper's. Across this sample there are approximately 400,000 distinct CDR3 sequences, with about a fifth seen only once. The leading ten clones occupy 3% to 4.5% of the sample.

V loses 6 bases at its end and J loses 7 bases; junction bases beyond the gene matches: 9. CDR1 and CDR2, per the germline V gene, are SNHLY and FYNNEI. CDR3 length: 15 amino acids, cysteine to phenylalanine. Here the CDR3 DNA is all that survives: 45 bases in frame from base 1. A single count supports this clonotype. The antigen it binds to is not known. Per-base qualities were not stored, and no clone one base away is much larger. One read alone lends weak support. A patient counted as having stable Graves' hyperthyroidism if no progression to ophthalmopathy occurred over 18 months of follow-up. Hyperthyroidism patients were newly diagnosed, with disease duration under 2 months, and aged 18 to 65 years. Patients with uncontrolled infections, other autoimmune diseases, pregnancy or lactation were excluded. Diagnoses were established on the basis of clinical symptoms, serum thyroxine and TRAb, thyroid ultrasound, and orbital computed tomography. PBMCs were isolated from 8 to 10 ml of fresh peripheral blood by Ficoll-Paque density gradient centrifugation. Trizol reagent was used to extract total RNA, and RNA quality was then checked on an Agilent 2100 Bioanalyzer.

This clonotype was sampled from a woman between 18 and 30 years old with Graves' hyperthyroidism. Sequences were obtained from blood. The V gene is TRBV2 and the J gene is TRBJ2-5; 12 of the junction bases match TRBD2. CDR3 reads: CASRWTSGDRGTQYF. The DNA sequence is TGTGCCAGCAGGTGGACTAGCGGGGACCGCGGGACCCAGTACTTC.